This T cell receptor (beta chain) was obtained from a study of shared T cell receptors in the human thymus. V lost 0 bases to trimming and J lost 4 bases, with 16 bases between them. The CDR3 runs 17 residues. Germline V gene sequence: CDR1 MGHRA, CDR2 YSYEKL. This clone was detected only a few times. Some clones are missing from TCRdb's copy, which holds only in-frame ones; the method was immunoSEQ multiplex PCR. The sample has over 650,000 clones, around 87% seen once. Separately, the same data were catalogued under a study of human thymus T cells. From that report: All donors were healthy Finnish infants who were undergoing corrective surgery to treat congenital heart defects. Resections obtained during corrective heart surgery supplied the thymus tissue. In thymic and blood repertoires alike, V and J usage looked biased.

This receptor was taken from a boy younger than two with a congenital heart defect. Sequenced sample: thymocytes. The rearrangement uses TRBV4-1 and TRBJ1-5; D perhaps matches TRBD1 (5 bases). CDR3 sequence: CASSQETRGMKNQPQHF. As DNA, the CDR3 is TGCGCCAGCAGCCAAGAAACGCGGGGGATGAAGAATCAGCCCCAGCATTTT.